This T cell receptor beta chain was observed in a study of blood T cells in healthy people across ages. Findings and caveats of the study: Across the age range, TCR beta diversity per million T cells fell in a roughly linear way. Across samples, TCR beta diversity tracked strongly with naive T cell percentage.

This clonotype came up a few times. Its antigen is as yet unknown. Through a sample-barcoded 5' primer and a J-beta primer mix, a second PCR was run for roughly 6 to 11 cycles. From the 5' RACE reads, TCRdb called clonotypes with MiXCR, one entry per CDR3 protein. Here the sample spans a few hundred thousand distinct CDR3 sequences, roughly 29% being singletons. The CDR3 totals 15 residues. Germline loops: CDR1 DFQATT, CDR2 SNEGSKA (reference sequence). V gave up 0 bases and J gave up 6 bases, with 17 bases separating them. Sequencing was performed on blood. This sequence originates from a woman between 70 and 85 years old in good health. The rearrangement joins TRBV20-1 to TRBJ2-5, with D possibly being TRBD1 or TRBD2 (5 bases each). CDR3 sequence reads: CSARDRDQTRKTQYF. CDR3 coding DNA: TGCAGTGCTAGAGATCGGGACCAAACCCGGAAGACCCAGTACTTC.